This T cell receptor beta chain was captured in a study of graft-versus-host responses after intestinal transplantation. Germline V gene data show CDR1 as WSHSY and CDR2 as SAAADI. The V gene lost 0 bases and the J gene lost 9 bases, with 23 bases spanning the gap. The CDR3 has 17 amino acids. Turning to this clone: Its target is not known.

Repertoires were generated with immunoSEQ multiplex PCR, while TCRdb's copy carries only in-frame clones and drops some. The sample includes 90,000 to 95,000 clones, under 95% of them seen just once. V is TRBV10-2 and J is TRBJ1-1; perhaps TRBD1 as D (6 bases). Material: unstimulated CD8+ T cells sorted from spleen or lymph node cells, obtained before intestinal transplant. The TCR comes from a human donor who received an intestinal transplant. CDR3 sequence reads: CASSESQLNTGLSKAFF. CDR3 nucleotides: TGCGCCAGCAGTGAGTCGCAGTTGAACACAGGGTTGAGCAAAGCTTTCTTT.